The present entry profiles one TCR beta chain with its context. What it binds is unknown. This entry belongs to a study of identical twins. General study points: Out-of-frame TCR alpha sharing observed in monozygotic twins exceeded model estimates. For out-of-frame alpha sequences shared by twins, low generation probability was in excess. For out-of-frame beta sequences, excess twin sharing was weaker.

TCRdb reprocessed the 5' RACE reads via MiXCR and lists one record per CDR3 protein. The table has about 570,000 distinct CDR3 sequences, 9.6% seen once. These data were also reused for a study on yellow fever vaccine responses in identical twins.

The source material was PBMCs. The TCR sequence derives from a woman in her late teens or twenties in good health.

The CDR3 DNA is TGTGCCACCAGCCCTTTCGGGCTAGCGGGGGGCACAGATACGCAGTATTTT. It encodes CATSPFGLAGGTDTQYF. The V call is TRBV24-1, the J call TRBJ2-3, with 10 bases fitting TRBD2. The germline V gene encodes CDR1 KGHDR and CDR2 SFDVKD. This CDR3 contains 17 residues. J was trimmed by 1 base and V by 7 bases; bases with no gene match: 10.